This record covers a single TCR beta chain. TCRdb re-analysed the 5' RACE reads in MiXCR, keeping a single row per CDR3 protein. Of roughly 1.6 million distinct CDR3 sequences listed, under 35% are singletons. The data were taken from a study of identical twins. CDR1 is SQVTM, CDR2 ANQGSEA, per germline. V was clipped by 7 bases and J by 8 bases; unmatched bases: 10. This CDR3 comprises 14 residues. The genes are TRBV29-1 and TRBJ2-1; 11 bases match TRBD2. The material sequenced was cord blood. The clonotype comes from a newborn girl in good health. This CDR3 reads CSAGSGRGLDEQFF. In nucleotides, the CDR3 is TGCAGCGCCGGTAGCGGGAGGGGTCTTGATGAGCAGTTCTTC.